The 15 T cell receptor beta chains below come from one sample, sequenced in a study of T cells in localized non-small cell lung cancer. The repertoire was sequenced with immunoSEQ multiplex PCR; TCRdb's copy has only in-frame clones and lacks some. The data hold roughly 26,000 clones, with more than 85% observed a single time. Sequenced here: peripheral blood, sampled before any cancer treatment. The receptors shown here come from a female donor older than 55 with stage II squamous cell lung carcinoma.

CDR3 in amino acids: CASSLPGLAPTDTQYF. The CDR3 DNA reads as TGTGCCAGCAGCTTGCCTGGACTAGCCCCCACAGATACGCAGTATTTT. This rearrangement joins TRBV5-4 to TRBJ2-3, with 8 nucleotides matching TRBD2. CDR1 and CDR2 from the germline V gene are SGHNT and YYREEE (reference sequence). V trimming: 1 base; J trimming: 2 bases; junction bases outside the gene matches: 6. CDR3 size: 16 residues.

The V gene is TRBV7-2, the J gene TRBJ1-5; 9 positions match TRBD1. Trimming cost V 0 bases and J 7 bases; bases outside gene matches: 10. This CDR3 comprises 17 residues. Germline CDR1 SGHTA, CDR2 FQGNSA. The CDR3 DNA sequence: TGTGCCAGCAGCTTAGCGGGGGGACAGGGAGTCGGCCAGCCCCAGCATTTT. Its protein product is CASSLAGGQGVGQPQHF.

This clone was detected once. This chain joins TRBV6-5 and TRBJ1-2; maybe TRBD1 (5 bases). Germline loops: CDR1 MNHEY, CDR2 SVGAGI. V gave up 6 bases and J gave up 4 bases, with 9 bases separating them. This CDR3 region has 12 residues. The CDR3 nucleotides read TGTGCCAGCAGGACAGCTTCCTATGGCTACACCTTC. This codes for CASRTASYGYTF.

The rearrangement uses TRBV19 and TRBJ2-2; 9 nucleotides line up with TRBD2. CDR3 size: 16 residues. With 7 bases clipped from V and 0 bases from J, the junction kept 6 bases outside the gene matches. CDR1 LNHDA and CDR2 SQIVND come from the germline V gene (reference sequence). CDR3 DNA sequence: TGTGCCAGTACCAAAGGACTAGCGCCGAACACCGGGGAGCTGTTTTTT. Amino acid sequence: CASTKGLAPNTGELFF. Using reference TRBV19 and TRBJ2-2 for the parts outside the CDR3, the full variable domain is DGGITQSPKYLFRKEGQNVTLSCEQNLNHDAMYWYRQDPGQGLRLIYYSQIVNDFQKGDIAEGYSVSREKKESFPLTVTSAQKNPTAFYLCASTKGLAPNTGELFFGEGSRLTVL.

The chain carries TRBV5-1 and TRBJ1-1; 11 bases fit TRBD1. CDR3 length: 14 amino acids. Unmatched junction bases numbered 4, after V lost 4 bases and J lost 5 bases. Looked up from germline, CDR1 is SGHRS and CDR2 is YFSETQ. As DNA, the CDR3 is TGCGCCAGCAGCCCCGGACAGGGGGCAACTGAAGCTTTCTTT. Translating gives CASSPGQGATEAFF.

The chain uses TRBV9 and TRBJ2-3; the D is unclear. This CDR3 spans 16 amino acids. V lost 1 base, J lost 4 bases, and 16 bases lay in between. Germline V gene data show CDR1 as SGDLS and CDR2 as YYNGEE. CDR3 coding DNA: TGTGCCAGCAGCGTAAGCTTAGCTCCTAAAGCAGATACGCAGTATTTT. Its translation is CASSVSLAPKADTQYF.

This sequence joins TRBV10-3 and TRBJ2-7; 8 bases agree with TRBD1. J lost 3 bases, V lost 4 bases, and 2 bases had no gene match. Per germline, CDR1 ENHRY and CDR2 SYGVKD. The CDR3 runs 13 residues. CDR3 region: CAISGGQDYEQYF. CDR3 nucleotides: TGTGCCATCAGTGGGGGACAGGACTACGAGCAGTACTTC.

In DNA form, the CDR3 reads TGCAGCGTTGCCAGCAACACTGAAGCTTTCTTT. It translates to CSVASNTEAFF. V and J are TRBV29-1 and TRBJ1-1; D gene ambiguous. The germline gives CDR1 SQVTM, CDR2 ANQGSEA. The V and J ends lost 4 bases and 2 bases respectively, with 5 bases between them. The CDR3 has 11 residues.

This chain links TRBV2 with TRBJ2-3; possibly TRBD1 or TRBD2 for D (5 bases each). The CDR3 is made up of 16 amino acids. Germline-derived CDR1 and CDR2 are SNHLY and FYNNEI. V was cut by 2 bases and J by 2 bases, with 14 bases left in between. CDR3 amino acids: CASSESGQPHTDTQYF. Here the CDR3 DNA reads TGTGCCAGCAGTGAATCGGGGCAACCCCACACAGATACGCAGTATTTT.

The table lists this clone with a count of one. The V and J genes are TRBV11-3 and TRBJ2-2, with D perhaps matching TRBD1 (5 bases). Trimming shortened V by 5 bases and J by 0 bases, and 13 bases separated the two germline ends. The CDR3 spans 16 residues. Germline loops: CDR1 SGHNT, CDR2 YENEEA. CDR3 loop: CASSPGSHANTGELFF. CDR3 DNA sequence: TGTGCCAGCAGCCCAGGGTCCCACGCGAACACCGGGGAGCTGTTTTTT.

The J gene is TRBJ2-3, the V gene TRBV7-9; no clear D gene. Trimming left V 6 bases short and J 3 bases short, with 7 bases between. The CDR3 is 12 residues long. Germline V CDR1 and CDR2: SEHNR, FQNEAQ (reference sequence). This chain's CDR3 is CASRPETDTQYF. In nucleotides, the CDR3 is TGTGCCAGCAGGCCAGAGACAGATACGCAGTATTTT.

In its sample, this clone was seen once. The CDR3: CATSRAGHGGDKLFF. DNA for the CDR3: TGTGCCACCAGCAGAGCAGGCCACGGGGGTGACAAACTGTTTTTT. The chain couples TRBV15 to TRBJ1-4; a possible D gene is TRBD1 (5 bases). This CDR3 is 15 amino acids long. In germline, CDR1 is LNHNV, CDR2 YYDKDF (reference sequence). The V and J ends lost 1 base and 11 bases respectively, with 17 bases between them.

Only one count was recorded for this clone. This chain uses TRBV4-2 with TRBJ2-5, with unresolved D. Germline V gene sequence: CDR1 LGHNA, CDR2 YNFKEQ. The ends were cut back, 3 bases at V and 5 bases at J, with 16 bases in the middle. The CDR3 is 15 residues long. As DNA, the CDR3 is TGTGCCAGCAGCCAGCCGGGTCGACGACGGGAGACCCAGTACTTC. Translation: CASSQPGRRRETQYF.

V gene TRBV5-1 combines with J gene TRBJ1-4; possible D gene TRBD1, 5 bases. V gave up 4 bases and J gave up 3 bases, with 10 bases separating them. The CDR3 consists of 14 residues. From germline, CDR1 is SGHRS and CDR2 YFSETQ. The CDR3 nucleotides are TGCGCCAGCAGCCCCGGGACGGCTAATGAAAAACTGTTTTTT. Its translation is CASSPGTANEKLFF. The complete variable domain, with remaining parts taken from reference TRBV5-1 and TRBJ1-4, reads KAGVTQTPRYLIKTRGQQVTLSCSPISGHRSVSWYQQTPGQGLQFLFEYFSETQRNKGNFPGRFSGRQFSNSRSEMNVSTLELGDSALYLCASSPGTANEKLFFGSGTQLSVL.

The V and J genes are TRBV18 and TRBJ2-1; 8 bases line up with TRBD2. Germline trimming cut 6 bases from V and 8 bases from J; bases unmatched to any gene: 0. There are 11 residues in the CDR3. Germline V CDR1 and CDR2: KGHSH, LQKENI. The CDR3 DNA is TGTGCCAGCTCGACTAGCGATGAGCAGTTCTTC. Its protein is CASSTSDEQFF.